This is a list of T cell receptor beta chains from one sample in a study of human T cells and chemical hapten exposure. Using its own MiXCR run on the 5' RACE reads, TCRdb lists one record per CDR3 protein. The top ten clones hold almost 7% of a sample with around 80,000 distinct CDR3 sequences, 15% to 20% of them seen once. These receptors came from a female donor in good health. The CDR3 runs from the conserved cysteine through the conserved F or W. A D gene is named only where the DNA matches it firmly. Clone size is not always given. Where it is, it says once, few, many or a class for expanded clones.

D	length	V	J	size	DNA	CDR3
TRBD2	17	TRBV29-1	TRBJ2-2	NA	TGCAGCGTTGAAGATCCTCGCGGGAGTATAGGCACCGGGGAGCTGTTTTTT	CSVEDPRGSIGTGELFF
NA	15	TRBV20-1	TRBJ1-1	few	TGCAGTGCTAGGGAGGTGGGGGCGCCGAACACTGAAGCTTTCTTT	CSAREVGAPNTEAFF
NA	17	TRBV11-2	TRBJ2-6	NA	TGTGCCAGCTTACGGATACGATACGTCTCTGGGGCCAACGTCCTGACTTTC	CASLRIRYVSGANVLTF
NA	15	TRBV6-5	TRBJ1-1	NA	TGTGCCAGCCGGGGCAGGCAGGCCTTGAACACTGAAGCTTTCTTT	CASRGRQALNTEAFF
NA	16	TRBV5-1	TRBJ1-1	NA	TGCGCCATTCCGCCCCTGACAGACCAGATGAACACTGAAGCTTTCTTT	CAIPPLTDQMNTEAFF
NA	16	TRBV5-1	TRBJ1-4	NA	TGCGCCAGCAGCTTGCATGCGGACAGCTTTAATGAAAAACTGTTTTTT	CASSLHADSFNEKLFF
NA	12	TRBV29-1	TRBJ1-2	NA	TGCAGCGTTGACAGGTCTAACTATGGCTACACCTTC	CSVDRSNYGYTF
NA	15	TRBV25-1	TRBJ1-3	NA	TGTGCCAGCAGTGAGGACTCCTACTCTGGAAACACCATATATTTT	CASSEDSYSGNTIYF
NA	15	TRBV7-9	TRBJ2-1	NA	TGTGCCAGCTCCAGGGGGGGAATGATCGACAATGAGCAGTTCTTC	CASSRGGMIDNEQFF
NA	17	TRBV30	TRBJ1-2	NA	TGTGCCTGGAGTGTATTAGGATTTCCAGGTCTAAACTATGGCTACACCTTC	CAWSVLGFPGLNYGYTF
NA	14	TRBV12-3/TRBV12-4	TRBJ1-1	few	TGTGCCAGCAGTACTCAGGCGTCATACACTGAAGCTTTCTTT	CASSTQASYTEAFF
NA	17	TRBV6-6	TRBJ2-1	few	TGTGCCAGCAGTTACCCGGAGGGGCAGGGAGTATACAATGAGCAGTTCTTC	CASSYPEGQGVYNEQFF
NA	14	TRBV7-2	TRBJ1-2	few	TGTGCCAGCAGCTTAGGAGGGGATATCTATGGCTACACCTTC	CASSLGGDIYGYTF
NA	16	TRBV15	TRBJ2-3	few	TGTGCCACCAGCAGAGATAGAGTGGGAGAGGCAGATACGCAGTATTTT	CATSRDRVGEADTQYF
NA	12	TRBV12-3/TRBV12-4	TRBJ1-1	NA	TGTGCCAGCGGGCAACAGAACACTGAAGCTTTCTTT	CASGQQNTEAFF
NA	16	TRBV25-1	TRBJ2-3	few	TGTGCCAGCAGTGCGGACTTCAGGGGGGGCACAGATACGCAGTATTTT	CASSADFRGGTDTQYF
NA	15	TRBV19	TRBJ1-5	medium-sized	TGTGCCAGTAGTTTCCCCGGGACTACCAATCAGCCCCAGCATTTT	CASSFPGTTNQPQHF
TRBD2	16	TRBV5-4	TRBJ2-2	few	TGTGCCAGCAGCTTGGCCCTGGGAGGGCCCACCGGGGAGCTGTTTTTT	CASSLALGGPTGELFF
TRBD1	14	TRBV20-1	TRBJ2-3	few	TGCAGTGCTAACGACGGGACAGGGTCAGATACGCAGTATTTT	CSANDGTGSDTQYF
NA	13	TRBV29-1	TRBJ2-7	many	TGCAGCGTTCCAGGGGTCGTCTCCTACGAGCAGTACTTC	CSVPGVVSYEQYF
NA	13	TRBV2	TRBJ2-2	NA	TGTGCCAGCAGCCCCGGACAGACCGGGGAGCTGTTTTTT	CASSPGQTGELFF
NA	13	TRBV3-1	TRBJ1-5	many	TGTGCCAGCAGCCTAAGCCCGAATCAGCCCCAGCATTTT	CASSLSPNQPQHF
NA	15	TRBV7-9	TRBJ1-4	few	TGTGCCAGCAGCACCAACAGGTTCAGGACTGAAAAACTGTTTTTT	CASSTNRFRTEKLFF
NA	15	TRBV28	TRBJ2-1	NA	TGTGCCAGCAGTTTCCGCGGGGACGGCGGCAATGAGCAGTTCTTC	CASSFRGDGGNEQFF
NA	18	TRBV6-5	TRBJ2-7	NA	TGTGCCAGCAGTTACGGGGGTGGCGGAGGTGGGCCGTGGTACGAGCAGTACTTC	CASSYGGGGGGPWYEQYF
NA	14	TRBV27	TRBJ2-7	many	TGTGCCAGCAGTTTAGGCACCTACTCCTACGAGCAGTACTTC	CASSLGTYSYEQYF